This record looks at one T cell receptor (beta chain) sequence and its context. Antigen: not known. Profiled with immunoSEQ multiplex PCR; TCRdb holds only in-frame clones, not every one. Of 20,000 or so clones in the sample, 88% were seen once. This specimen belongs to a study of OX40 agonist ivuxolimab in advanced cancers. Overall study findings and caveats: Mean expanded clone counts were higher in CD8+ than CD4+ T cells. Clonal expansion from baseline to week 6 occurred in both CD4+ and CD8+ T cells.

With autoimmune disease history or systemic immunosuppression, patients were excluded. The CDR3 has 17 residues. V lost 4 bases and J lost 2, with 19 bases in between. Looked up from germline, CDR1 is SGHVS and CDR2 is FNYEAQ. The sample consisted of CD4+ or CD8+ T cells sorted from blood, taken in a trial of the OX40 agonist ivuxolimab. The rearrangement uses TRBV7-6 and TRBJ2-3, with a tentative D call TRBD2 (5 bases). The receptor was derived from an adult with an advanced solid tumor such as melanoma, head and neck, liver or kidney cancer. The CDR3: CASSSISREPATDTQYF. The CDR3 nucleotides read TGTGCCAGCAGCTCTATATCGAGGGAACCGGCCACAGATACGCAGTATTTT. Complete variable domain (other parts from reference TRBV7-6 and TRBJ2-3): GAGVSQSPRYKVTKRGQDVALRCDPISGHVSLYWYRQALGQGPEFLTYFNYEAQQDKSGLPNDRFSAERPEGSISTLTIQRTEQRDSAMYRCASSSISREPATDTQYFGPGTRLTVL.